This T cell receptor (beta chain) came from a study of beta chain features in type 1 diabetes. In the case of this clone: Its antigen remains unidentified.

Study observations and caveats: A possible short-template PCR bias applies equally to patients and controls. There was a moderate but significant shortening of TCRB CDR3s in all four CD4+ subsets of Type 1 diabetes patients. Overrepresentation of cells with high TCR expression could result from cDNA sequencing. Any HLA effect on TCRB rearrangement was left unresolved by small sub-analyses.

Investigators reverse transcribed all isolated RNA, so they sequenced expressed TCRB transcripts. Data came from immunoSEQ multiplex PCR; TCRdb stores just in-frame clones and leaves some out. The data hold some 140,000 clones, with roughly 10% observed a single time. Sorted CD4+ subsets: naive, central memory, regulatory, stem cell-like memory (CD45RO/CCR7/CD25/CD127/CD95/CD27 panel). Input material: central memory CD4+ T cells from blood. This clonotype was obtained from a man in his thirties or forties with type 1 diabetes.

The CDR3: CASGADRDDTQYF. The DNA of the CDR3 is TGTGCCAGCGGCGCAGACAGGGATGATACGCAGTATTTT. The chain combines TRBV6-6 with TRBJ2-3; 7 bases fit TRBD1. Germline CDR1 MNHNY, CDR2 SVGAGI (reference sequence). This CDR3 comprises 13 residues. The V gene end was trimmed by 8 bases and the J gene end by 6 bases; junction bases not matched to a gene: 8.